The T cell receptor (beta chain) under discussion was sequenced for a study of spatial heterogeneity in lung cancer. Notes on the study in general: Tumor TCRs that were ubiquitous and expanded showed up in blood more at resection than follow-up.

Time point of the sample: sample taken at primary tumor resection. More than 70 TRACERx patients with early, untreated non-small cell lung cancer donated samples. Material for sequencing was whole RNA from tumor, nontumor lung or frozen PBMC, left unsorted. TCRdb reanalysed the 5' RACE reads using MiXCR and keeps one entry per CDR3 protein. The table has about 48,000 distinct CDR3 sequences, roughly 5.7% seen once. The CDR3 runs 14 residues. V was pared by 5 bases and J by 5 bases, with 1 base of the junction left unmatched. CDR1 and CDR2 from the germline V gene are SGHRS and YFSETQ. Ten or more counts support this clonotype. The antigen remains undetermined.

This TCR was sampled from a male donor with early-stage non-small cell lung cancer. This sequence joins TRBV5-1 and TRBJ2-1; TRBD2 aligns across 13 bases. The specimen comprised PBMCs, sampled at surgery. The CDR3, as DNA: TGCGCCAGCAGACTAGCGGGAGGGGACAATGAGCAGTTCTTC. The encoded protein is CASRLAGGDNEQFF.